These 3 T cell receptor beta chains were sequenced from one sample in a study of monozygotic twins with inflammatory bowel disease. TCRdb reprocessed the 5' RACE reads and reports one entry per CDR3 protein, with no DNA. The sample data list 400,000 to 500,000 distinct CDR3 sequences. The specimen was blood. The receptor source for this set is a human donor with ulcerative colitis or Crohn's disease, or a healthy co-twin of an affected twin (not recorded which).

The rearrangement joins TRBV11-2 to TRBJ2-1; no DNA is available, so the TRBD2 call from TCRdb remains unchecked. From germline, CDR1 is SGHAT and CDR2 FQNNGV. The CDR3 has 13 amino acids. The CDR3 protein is CASSFGRVDEQFF.

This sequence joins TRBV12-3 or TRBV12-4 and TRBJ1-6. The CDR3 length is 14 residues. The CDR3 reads CASSKTRYNSPLHF.

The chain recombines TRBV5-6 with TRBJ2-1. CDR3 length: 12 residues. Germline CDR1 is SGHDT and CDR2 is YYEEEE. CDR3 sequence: CASSNLGSEQFF.